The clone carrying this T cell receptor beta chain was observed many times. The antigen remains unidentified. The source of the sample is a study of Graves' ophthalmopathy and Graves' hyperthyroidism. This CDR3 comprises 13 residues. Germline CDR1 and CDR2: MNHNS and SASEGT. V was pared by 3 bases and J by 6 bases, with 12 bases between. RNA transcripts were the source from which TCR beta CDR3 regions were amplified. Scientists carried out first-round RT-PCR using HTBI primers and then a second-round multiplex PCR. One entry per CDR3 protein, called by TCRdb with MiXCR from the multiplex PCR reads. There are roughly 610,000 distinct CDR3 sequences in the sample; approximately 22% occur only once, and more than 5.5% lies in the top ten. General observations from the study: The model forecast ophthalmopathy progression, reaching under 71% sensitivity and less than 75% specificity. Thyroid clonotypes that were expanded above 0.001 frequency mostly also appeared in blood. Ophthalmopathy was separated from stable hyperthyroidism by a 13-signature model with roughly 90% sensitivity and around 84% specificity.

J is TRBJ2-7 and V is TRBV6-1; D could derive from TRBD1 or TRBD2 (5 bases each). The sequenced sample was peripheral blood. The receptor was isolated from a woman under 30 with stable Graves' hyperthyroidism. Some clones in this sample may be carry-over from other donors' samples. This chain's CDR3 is CASSDGTRGEQYF. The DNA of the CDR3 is TGTGCCAGCAGTGACGGGACCAGAGGCGAGCAGTACTTC.